This T cell receptor beta chain was captured by sequencing in a study of identical twins (dated by TCRdb to the mid-2010s). Regarding the research as a whole: To test whether fetal clonotypes persist, the study used deep sequencing on TCR alpha and beta repertoires from monozygotic twins, unrelated adults of various ages, and cord blood. To rule out contamination, replicate twin experiments were performed at different times with different library preparation protocols. General study outcomes and caveats: Out-of-frame TCR alpha sequences shared between twins showed an excess of low generation-probability sequences compared with coincidental sharing between unrelated individuals. Fewer insertions were carried by abundant cord blood beta clonotypes; a weaker similar trend was observed in young adult naive repertoires, while no such trend was observed in memory repertoires. Because the same donors could not be followed over many years, the conclusions depended on cross-sectional statistical analysis. A weaker excess of twin sharing was found in beta out-of-frame sequences because the signal-to-noise ratio was lowered by fewer shared sequences. Invariant T cells such as MAIT and iNKT could partly confound zero-insertion analyses, although diverse VJ usage argued against such confounding for most clonotypes. In monozygotic twins, recombination models systematically underestimated out-of-frame TCR alpha sharing, but the models matched the sharing seen between unrelated individuals.

The table lists this clonotype with many counts. Which antigen it targets is not known. Qualities for individual bases were not recorded, and no much larger clone is one base off. The library was produced with 5' RACE. This sample was sequenced with an Illumina HiSeq 2000. Template switching added a universal primer binding site, and the final cDNA carried a unique molecular identifier that allowed TCR cDNA molecules to be counted accurately. Specific primers in the conserved constant-segment region were used to synthesize first-strand cDNA for the TCR alpha and beta chains. To control for contamination, each cDNA library was double barcoded with a SMART-Mk sample barcode plus Illumina barcodes. TruSeq adapter sequences and Illumina sample barcodes were added in two successive PCR steps. Sequencing of the TCR alpha and beta cDNA libraries was done on the Illumina HiSeq platform using custom primers. Per the original workflow: MiGEC was used to process raw reads and extract unique molecular identifiers, and MiXCR was used to find CDR3 positions. Recombination models were inferred per individual with the repgenHMM and IGoR tools using an EM algorithm. Shared clonotypes were analyzed with the tcR package in R, and sharing was normalized by the product of cloneset sizes. To study raw recombination free of thymic and clonal selection effects, out-of-frame nonproductive sequences were analyzed. TCRdb's own reprocessing of the public reads used fastp at Q25 and MiXCR and kept productive beta chains. Rows with a matching CDR3 protein are joined into one entry that keeps the most common DNA and genes. These V and J calls originate from TCRdb's pipeline instead of the authors' own analysis. Recorded for this sample are 700,000 to 950,000 distinct CDR3 sequences; 9% to 15% of them occurred a single time. 1.5% to 2% of the sample comes from the top ten.

The CDR3 runs 14 residues from the cysteine to the valine. The DNA shown is the 42-base CDR3, in frame from base 1. The CDR1 and CDR2 encoded by the germline V gene (reference sequence) are SEHNR and FQNEAQ. V is reduced by 5 bases and J by 2 bases, leaving a spacing of 13 bases between them. Every donor was a healthy Caucasian. The twin cohort comprised three pairs of female monozygotic twins, all aged roughly 18 to 29 years. Peripheral blood mononuclear cells were used as the source from which RNA for TCR libraries was isolated. Separately, the same data were catalogued under a study of yellow fever vaccine responses in identical twins. Per the second study: The authors reported that the T cell response to vaccination in identical twins appeared partly convergent and partly personalized. In identical twins, the study followed T cell clones that responded to the vaccine with precision.

The sequence joins TRBV7-9 to TRBJ2-7; the D gene is perhaps TRBD1, from 6 matching bases. The clonotype comes from a woman younger than 30 in good health. Sequenced sample: PBMCs. The DNA sequence is TGTGCCAGCAGCAATCGGGACAATGCCTACGAGCAGTACGTC. This yields the protein CASSNRDNAYEQYV.